The entry that follows covers one T cell receptor (beta chain) sequence. Its antigen remains unknown. Cells sorted by CD45RO/CCR7/CD25/CD127/CD95/CD27 comprised CD4+ naive, central memory, regulatory and stem cell-like memory cells. The source of the sample is a study of beta chain features in type 1 diabetes. V was trimmed by 4 bases and J by 3 bases, leaving 9 bases between them. CDR1 and CDR2 from the germline V gene are MNHEY and SMNVEV (reference sequence). This CDR3 has 13 amino acids. The authors reverse transcribed all of the isolated RNA, so sequencing captured expressed TCRB transcripts. The method was immunoSEQ multiplex PCR; TCRdb's version includes in-frame clones alone and lacks a portion of them. The top ten hold 0.028% of the sample, which has around 260,000 clones, about a fifth seen once. Notes on the study in general: A potential PCR bias toward shorter templates would be equal in patient and control samples. The naive, central memory and Treg TCRB repertoires showed an apparent similarity that was greater among patients than among healthy donors. When VDJ junctions were examined, type 1 diabetes patients showed fewer insertions and more deletions. TCRB CDR3s from Type 1 diabetes patients were moderately but significantly shorter in all four CD4+ subsets.

This clonotype was sampled from a woman between 35 and 50 years old with type 1 diabetes. Material: naive CD4+ T cells from blood. The chain combines TRBV27 with TRBJ1-2, with D unresolved. As DNA, the CDR3 is TGTGCCAGCAGTTCTCCGAGAGACTATGGCTACACCTTC. It yields the protein CASSSPRDYGYTF.